The TCR beta chain under discussion was sequenced for a study of response to subunit inactivated influenza vaccine. The germline V gene encodes CDR1 SGHAT and CDR2 FQNNGV. V dropped 5 bases and J dropped 3; count of bases not matched to a gene: 10. This CDR3 contains 16 residues. From the RT-PCR reads, TCRdb called clonotypes with MiXCR, one entry per CDR3 protein. The profile shows about 180,000 distinct CDR3 sequences, around 9.2% of them singletons. The sequence was obtained from a man over 45 who received an inactivated influenza vaccine. This rearrangement joins TRBV11-2 to TRBJ1-3, with 7 bases that match TRBD1. Here the sequenced sample was non-naive T cells sorted from PBMCs, taken on the day of vaccination. The CDR3 loop is CASSLAGTDHGNTIYF. CDR3 DNA sequence: TGTGCCAGCAGCCTAGCTGGGACAGATCATGGAAACACCATATATTTT.